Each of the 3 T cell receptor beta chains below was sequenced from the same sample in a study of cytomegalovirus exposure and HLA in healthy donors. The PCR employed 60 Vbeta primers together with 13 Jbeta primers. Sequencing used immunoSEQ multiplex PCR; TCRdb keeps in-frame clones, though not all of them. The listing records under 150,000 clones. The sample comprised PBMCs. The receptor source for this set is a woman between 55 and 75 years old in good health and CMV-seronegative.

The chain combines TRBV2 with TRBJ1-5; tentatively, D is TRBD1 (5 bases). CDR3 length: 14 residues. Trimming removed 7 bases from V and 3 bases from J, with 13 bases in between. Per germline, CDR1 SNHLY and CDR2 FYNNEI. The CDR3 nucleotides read TGTGCCAGCATGAGGTCGGGGGTCAATCAGCCCCAGCATTTT. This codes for CASMRSGVNQPQHF. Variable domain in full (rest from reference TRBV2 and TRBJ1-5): EPEVTQTPSHQVTQMGQEVILRCVPISNHLYFYWYRQILGQKVEFLVSFYNNEISEKSEIFDDQFSVERPDGSNFTLKIRSTKLEDSAMYFCASMRSGVNQPQHFGDGTRLSIL.

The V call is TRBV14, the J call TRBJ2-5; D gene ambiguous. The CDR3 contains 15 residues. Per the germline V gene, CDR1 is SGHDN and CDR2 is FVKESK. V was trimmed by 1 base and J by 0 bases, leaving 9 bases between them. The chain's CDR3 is CASSQAPVNQETQYF. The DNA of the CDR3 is TGTGCCAGCAGCCAAGCCCCAGTAAACCAAGAGACCCAGTACTTC.

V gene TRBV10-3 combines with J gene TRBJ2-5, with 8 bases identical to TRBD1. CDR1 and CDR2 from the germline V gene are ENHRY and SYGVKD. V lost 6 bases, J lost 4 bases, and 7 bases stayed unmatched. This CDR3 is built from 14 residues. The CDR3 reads CAISPTGVRETQYF. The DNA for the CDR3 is TGTGCCATCAGCCCGACAGGGGTTAGAGAGACCCAGTACTTC.